What follows are 8 T cell receptor beta chains derived from one specimen sequenced in a study of control samples from healthy donors and cancer patients. Sequencing used immunoSEQ multiplex PCR; TCRdb keeps in-frame clones, though not all of them. The sample comprises 170,000 or so clones, approximately 93% of which are singletons, and over 6.5% rests with the top ten. The sequencing input was blood. The receptors stem from a woman between 40 and 50 years old in good health.

The count of this clone is one. V usage is TRBV24-1 and J usage is TRBJ1-2; D is unresolved. The CDR3 is made up of 11 amino acids. The V gene's germline CDR1 is KGHDR and CDR2 SFDVKD. Trimming cost V 3 bases and J 5 bases, with 3 bases left between them. CDR3 coding DNA: TGTGCCACCAGTGATACGTATGGCTACACCTTC. It is translated as CATSDTYGYTF.

The genes are TRBV19 and TRBJ2-7; a possible D gene is TRBD2 (6 bases). Germline lookup yields CDR1 LNHDA and CDR2 SQIVND (reference sequence). This CDR3 has 17 residues. The V end lost 1 base, the J end lost 1 base, and 17 bases lay between the germline ends. The DNA of the CDR3 is TGTGCCAGTAGTATAGGCGCTGGGGACTCCCCTTCCTACGAGCAGTACTTC. Translation gives CASSIGAGDSPSYEQYF.

V usage is TRBV18 and J usage is TRBJ2-7; 7 bases fit TRBD1. V dropped 3 bases and J dropped 2; count of bases not matched to a gene: 4. The CDR3 is made up of 14 amino acids. CDR1 and CDR2 from the germline V gene are KGHSH and LQKENI. In DNA, the CDR3 is TGTGCCAGCTCACCGGCAGGGGGTCCCTACGAGCAGTACTTC. Protein product: CASSPAGGPYEQYF.

The chain has TRBV7-9 and TRBJ1-2; D is undetermined. The V end was cut by 5 bases, the J end by 7 bases, with 11 bases between. Germline assignment: CDR1 SEHNR and CDR2 FQNEAQ (reference sequence). This CDR3 is 12 amino acids long. CDR3 nucleotides: TGTGCCAGCAGCCAAGACCGTTCTGGCTACACCTTC. It yields the protein CASSQDRSGYTF.

The gene calls are TRBV25-1 and TRBJ2-7; D may be TRBD1 (5 bases). With 1 base removed from V and 6 bases from J, the gap between germline ends came to 13 bases. Germline CDR1 and CDR2: MGHDK and SYGVNS. This CDR3 spans 14 amino acids. In nucleotides, the CDR3 is TGTGCCAGCAGTGAATCGCAGGGATTTACCGAGCAGTACTTC. Amino acid sequence: CASSESQGFTEQYF.

The chain joins TRBV12-3 or TRBV12-4 to TRBJ1-2; 8 nucleotides align to TRBD1. This CDR3 has 13 amino acids. After removal of 5 bases from V and 7 bases from J, the junction contained 6 bases not matched to a gene. The CDR3 protein is CASSLDRGFGYTF. The CDR3, as DNA: TGTGCCAGCAGTCTCGACAGGGGATTTGGCTACACCTTC.

The chain recombines TRBV10-3 with TRBJ1-6; weak D call: TRBD1 (5 bases). The germline V gene has CDR1 ENHRY and CDR2 SYGVKD. Deletions cut 10 bases from V and 10 bases from J, with 17 bases between. The CDR3 totals 13 residues. CDR3 residues: CATTGTQRSPLHF. The CDR3, as DNA: TGTGCCACCACCGGGACGCAACGATCACCCCTCCACTTT.

J is TRBJ1-5 and V is TRBV15, with 7 bases lining up with TRBD1. Germline V CDR1 and CDR2: LNHNV, YYDKDF (reference sequence). The CDR3 is 15 residues long. With V trimmed by 1 base and J by 3 bases, 3 bases remained unmatched. The CDR3 spells CATSRAGQPNQPQHF. The CDR3 DNA sequence: TGTGCCACCAGCAGAGCGGGACAGCCCAATCAGCCCCAGCATTTT. Full variable domain (remainder filled in from reference TRBV15 and TRBJ1-5): DAMVIQNPRYQVTQFGKPVTLSCSQTLNHNVMYWYQQKSSQAPKLLFHYYDKDFNNEADTPDNFQSRRPNTSFCFLDIRSPGLGDTAMYLCATSRAGQPNQPQHFGDGTRLSIL.